This paragraph reports one TCR beta chain. The source of the sample is a study of blood T cell repertoires in COVID-19. V gave up 3 bases and J gave up 2 bases, with 7 bases separating them. Germline V gene sequence: CDR1 ENHRY, CDR2 SYGVKD. The CDR3 sequence is 13 residues long. Assay: immunoSEQ multiplex PCR; the TCRdb copy retains only in-frame clones and omits some. Of about 130,000 clones detected, just over 85% appear once; the ten largest clones hold about 4.1%. All enrollees were about 18 to 89 years old and from 20 to 25 US areas. Researchers sorted participants into cohorts using their self-reported clinical history. Each recovered donor of Cohort 3 presented with two negative PCRs, clearance, or symptom resolution.

The rearrangement joins TRBV10-3 to TRBJ1-2, with D tentatively TRBD1 (5 bases). This sequence originates from a man aged 45-65 years who had recovered from COVID-19. Source material: PBMCs or T cells enriched from blood (not recorded which). CDR3 region: CAISDRGNYGYTF. Here the CDR3 DNA reads TGTGCCATCAGTGATCGGGGGAACTATGGCTACACCTTC.